Reported below is one T cell receptor (beta chain). Its antigen has not been determined. The run used a NextSeq 550. The Human TCR Profiling Kit (MiLaboratory) was used to make UMI-labeled 5' RACE TRB cDNA libraries. cDNA synthesis used the entire amount of extracted RNA, and PCR amplification then used the entire amount of cDNA produced. The libraries were made side by side, with each library going through the same number of PCR cycles. On the study's bioinformatics: MIGEC and MiXCR extracted about 53,000 +/- 10,000 unique UMI-labeled TRB cDNA molecules per library, requiring at least two reads per UMI. An average of 40,000 +/- 10,000 functional in-frame TRB CDR3 nucleotide clonotypes without stop codons was found per library. Diversity metrics, including normalized Shannon-Wiener and Chao1, were computed in VDJtools after downsampling to 5000 UMI-labeled TRB molecules per sample. VDJtools computed clonotype-size-weighted physicochemical properties of the central five CDR3 residues: interaction energy, strength, volume and Kidera factor 4. Reprocessed by TCRdb, the reads give a single entry per CDR3 protein sequence, without DNA. The V and J calls come from TCRdb's annotation, not from the publication. The sample table includes about 58,000 distinct CDR3 sequences. Roughly 0.42% of the sample comes from the top ten.

The data originate from a study of CXCR3-negative and CXCR3-positive naive CD8 T cells (dated by TCRdb to the late 2010s). Study-level background: Roughly 140 million TRB reads were obtained in total, roughly 1.5 +/- 0.3 million reads per library. Diversity and physicochemical repertoire analyses were performed on about a dozen donors pooled from two independent experiments. For the TRBV-TRBJ cluster analysis, the naive subsets came from roughly 5 donors, while the memory cells came from 3 donors. Findings and caveats that apply to the study as a whole: Because CXCR3 expression was partially decreased after cryopreservation, freshly isolated PBMCs were used for most assays. Naive CXCR3-negative and CXCR3-positive cells from the same donor showed similar TRBV-TRBJ usage, whereas memory cells showed distinct patterns. TRB CDR3s from CXCR3-positive naive cells showed higher hydrophobicity (lower Kidera factor 4), lower energy, and higher strength and volume indices than CXCR3-negative naive cells. Surface CD5, linked to self-reactivity in mice, was comparable between naive subsets; TCR interaction strength was therefore also inferred from TRB CDR3 physicochemical properties. Repertoire diversity was comparably high in both naive subsets but much lower in memory CD8+ T cells.

The CDR3 goes from the cysteine to the phenylalanine over 12 residues. Only the protein is on record. CDR1 and CDR2, looked up from the germline V gene, are SGHVS and FQNEAQ. Each CD8+ T cell subset was flow-sorted in triplicate, and some 310,000 cells per subset were placed directly into RLT lysis buffer. Naive CD8+ T cells were defined stringently as CD45RO-CCR7+CD27+CD95- to exclude memory contaminants. Using standard density gradient centrifugation, peripheral blood mononuclear cells were isolated from buffy coats. Naive CXCR3-negative and CXCR3-positive CD8+ T cells were flow-sorted on a FACSAria III. Total RNA was extracted from sorted cells with an RNeasy Mini Kit.

Sequencing was done on a sample of naive CXCR3- CD8+ T cells from blood. Per the publication, the cell subset or site label means: CD45RO-CCR7+CD27+CD95- naive CD8+ T cells lacking CXCR3 (TNR3-). The chain is encoded by TRBV7-8 joined to TRBJ2-1. This receptor was obtained from a human donor in good health. Some clones in this sample may be carry-over from other donors' samples. This receptor carries the CDR3 CASSLLFNEQFF.